These T cell receptor beta chains were read from a single sample in a study of blood T cell repertoires in COVID-19. Clones were read by immunoSEQ multiplex PCR, and TCRdb kept only the in-frame ones, dropping some. The table includes 200,000 to 250,000 clones, 70% to 90% detected once. The material sequenced was PBMCs or T cells enriched from blood (not recorded which). Source of these receptors: a man in his thirties or forties who had recovered from COVID-19. Both conserved end residues are part of each CDR3. D genes are given only for firm matches. Only part of the rows carry a size: once, few, many, or a class if the clone is expanded.

size	D	V	length	J	DNA	CDR3
NA	NA	TRBV25-1	18	TRBJ1-5	TGTGCCAGCAGTGAATGGCAGAGGTTAAAGGAAGTGAGTCAGCCCCAGCATTTT	CASSEWQRLKEVSQPQHF
NA	TRBD1	TRBV5-4	14	TRBJ1-2	TGTGCCAGCAGCTTGGGGACAGGGACTATTGGCTACACCTTC	CASSLGTGTIGYTF
NA	NA	TRBV14	13	TRBJ1-6	TGTGCCAGCAGCCAAGGGGGCTGGTCACCCCTCCACTTT	CASSQGGWSPLHF
NA	NA	TRBV4-1	16	TRBJ1-5	TGCGCCAGCAGCCAAGTAATCAGGGGTGTTTATCAGCCCCAGCATTTT	CASSQVIRGVYQPQHF
NA	NA	TRBV28	15	TRBJ1-5	TGTGCCACCACCCTGGACACCATGGGGCATCAGCCCCAGCATTTT	CATTLDTMGHQPQHF
NA	NA	TRBV4-2	17	TRBJ2-1	TGTGCCAGCAGCCAAGAAATTTTCGGGTCCTTCTACAATGAGCAGTTCTTC	CASSQEIFGSFYNEQFF
NA	NA	TRBV7-8	17	TRBJ2-3	TGTGCCAGCACCACACCGAGCGGCAGGGGGGACGTGGATACGCAGTATTTT	CASTTPSGRGDVDTQYF
NA	NA	TRBV7-9	12	TRBJ1-6	TGTGCCAGCAGCTTGGGGGGTTCACCCCTCCACTTT	CASSLGGSPLHF
NA	TRBD1	TRBV5-1	19	TRBJ1-1	TGCGCCAGCAGCTATCGACCATCGAAAGAGGACAGGCGAGGGACTGAGGCTTTCTTT	CASSYRPSKEDRRGTEAFF
NA	NA	TRBV6-5	16	TRBJ2-1	TGTGCCAGCAGTTACTCGGCGGGTAGCTCCTACAATGAGCAGTTCTTC	CASSYSAGSSYNEQFF
NA	NA	TRBV12-3/TRBV12-4	13	TRBJ1-5	TGTGCCAGCAGTTTCTCCAGAATAGCACCCCAGCATTTT	CASSFSRIAPQHF
NA	NA	TRBV5-1	15	TRBJ2-2	TGCGCCAGCAGCTTGACAGGCGGAGATGCCGGGGAGCTGTTTTTT	CASSLTGGDAGELFF
NA	TRBD1	TRBV27	13	TRBJ1-2	TGTGCCAGCAGAGGACAGGGTTGGGAAGGCTACACCTTC	CASRGQGWEGYTF
NA	TRBD1	TRBV11-3	16	TRBJ2-1	TGTGCCAGCAGCTTATCAGGACAGGAGGTATACAATGAGCAGTTCTTC	CASSLSGQEVYNEQFF
NA	NA	TRBV28	13	TRBJ1-2	TGTGCCAGCGAGACAGGCGGTGACTATGGCTACACCTTC	CASETGGDYGYTF
once	TRBD1	TRBV7-2	16	TRBJ2-3	TGTGCCAGCAGCTCCCAGGGGGCCCTGGGCGCAGATACGCAGTATTTT	CASSSQGALGADTQYF
once	NA	TRBV14	17	TRBJ1-1	TGTGCCAGCAGCCAAGTCGGTAGGCGGCCGATGAACACTGAAGCTTTCTTT	CASSQVGRRPMNTEAFF
once	NA	TRBV30	11	TRBJ2-1	TGTGCCTGGAGTGTGGGGCGAAGGAAGTTCTTC	CAWSVGRRKFF
NA	NA	TRBV5-1	14	TRBJ1-5	TGCGCCAGCACCCGATGGGGGGGCGATCAGCCCCAGCATTTT	CASTRWGGDQPQHF
NA	NA	TRBV4-2	18	TRBJ2-7	TGTGCCAGCAGCCAAGAACTACGTCGCCAGAAATCCTCCTACGAGCAGTACTTC	CASSQELRRQKSSYEQYF
NA	NA	TRBV7-9	11	TRBJ1-2	TGTGCCAGCAGCTCCAGGGTTGGCTACACCTTC	CASSSRVGYTF
NA	TRBD2	TRBV28	15	TRBJ2-5	TGTGCCAGCAGTCCACAGACTAGCGGGACTGAGACCCAGTACTTC	CASSPQTSGTETQYF
NA	TRBD1	TRBV4-1	18	TRBJ1-4	TGCGCCAGCAGCCAAGAGGAGACAGGGGTTCTTACTAATGAAAAACTGTTTTTT	CASSQEETGVLTNEKLFF
NA	TRBD1	TRBV10-3	16	TRBJ2-2	TGTGCCATCAATTCGAAGGGGGCAACGGACACCGGGGAGCTGTTTTTT	CAINSKGATDTGELFF
NA	TRBD1	TRBV12-3/TRBV12-4	12	TRBJ1-1	TGTGCCAGCAGTTCGACAGGGTTAGAAGCTTTCTTT	CASSSTGLEAFF
NA	NA	TRBV2	14	TRBJ2-5	TGTGCCAGCAGTGTGCCGGACAGCCAAGAGACCCAGTACTTC	CASSVPDSQETQYF
NA	NA	TRBV3-1/TRBV3-2	11	TRBJ2-7	TGTGCCAGCAGCCTGGGGCGGGAGCAGTACTTC	CASSLGREQYF
NA	TRBD1	TRBV5-5	13	TRBJ2-2	TGTGCCAGCAGCCGAGGGGGCCCCGGGGAGCTGTTTTTT	CASSRGGPGELFF
few	TRBD1	TRBV6-5	15	TRBJ1-6	TGTGCCAGCAGTTACTCAGGGACAGACTATTCACCCCTCCACTTT	CASSYSGTDYSPLHF
NA	NA	TRBV19	13	TRBJ2-2	TGTGCCGGAGAGGACAGAAACACCGGGGAGCTGTTTTTT	CAGEDRNTGELFF
few	NA	TRBV5-1	15	TRBJ2-7	TGCGCCAGCAGCGAGGCACCGGGGGACCGCTACGAGCAGTACTTC	CASSEAPGDRYEQYF